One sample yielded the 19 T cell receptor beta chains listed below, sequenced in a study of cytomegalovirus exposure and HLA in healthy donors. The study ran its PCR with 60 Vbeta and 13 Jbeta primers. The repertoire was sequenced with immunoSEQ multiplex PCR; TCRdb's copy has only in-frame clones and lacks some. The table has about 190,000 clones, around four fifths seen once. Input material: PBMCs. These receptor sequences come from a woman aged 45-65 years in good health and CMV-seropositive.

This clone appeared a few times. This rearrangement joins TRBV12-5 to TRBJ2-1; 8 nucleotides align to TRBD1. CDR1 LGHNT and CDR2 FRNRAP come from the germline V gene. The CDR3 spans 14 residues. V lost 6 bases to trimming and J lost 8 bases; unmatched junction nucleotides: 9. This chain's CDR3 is CASGDDRGFYEQFF. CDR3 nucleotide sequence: TGTGCTAGTGGCGATGACAGGGGTTTTTATGAGCAGTTCTTC.

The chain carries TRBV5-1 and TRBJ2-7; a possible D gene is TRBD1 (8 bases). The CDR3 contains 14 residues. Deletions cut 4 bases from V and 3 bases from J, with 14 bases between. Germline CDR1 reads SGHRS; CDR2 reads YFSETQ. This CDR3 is CASSGTGGVYEQYF. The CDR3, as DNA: TGCGCCAGCAGCGGTACAGGGGGGGTCTACGAGCAGTACTTC.

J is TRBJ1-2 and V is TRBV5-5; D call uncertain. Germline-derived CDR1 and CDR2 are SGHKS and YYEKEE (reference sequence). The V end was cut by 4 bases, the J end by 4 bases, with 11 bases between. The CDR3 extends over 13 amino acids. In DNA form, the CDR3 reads TGTGCCAGCAGCCGCGACTCCGCCTATGGCTACACCTTC. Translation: CASSRDSAYGYTF. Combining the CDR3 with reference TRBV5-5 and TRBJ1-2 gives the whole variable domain DAGVTQSPTHLIKTRGQQVTLRCSPISGHKSVSWYQQVLGQGPQFIFQYYEKEERGRGNFPDRFSARQFPNYSSELNVNALLLGDSALYLCASSRDSAYGYTFGSGTRLTVV.

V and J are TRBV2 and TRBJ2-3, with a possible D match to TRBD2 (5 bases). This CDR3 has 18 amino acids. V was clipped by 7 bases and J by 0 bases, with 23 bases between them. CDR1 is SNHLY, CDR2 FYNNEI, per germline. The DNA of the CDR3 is TGTGCCAGCACCCGACGGGATGTGGCAGGCACTAGCACAGATACGCAGTATTTT. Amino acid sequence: CASTRRDVAGTSTDTQYF.

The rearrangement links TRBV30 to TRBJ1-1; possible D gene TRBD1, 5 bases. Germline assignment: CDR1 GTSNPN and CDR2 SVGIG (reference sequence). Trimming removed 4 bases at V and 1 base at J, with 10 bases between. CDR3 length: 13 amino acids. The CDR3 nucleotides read TGTGCCTGGAAGGGGATGAGGAACACTGAAGCTTTCTTT. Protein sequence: CAWKGMRNTEAFF.

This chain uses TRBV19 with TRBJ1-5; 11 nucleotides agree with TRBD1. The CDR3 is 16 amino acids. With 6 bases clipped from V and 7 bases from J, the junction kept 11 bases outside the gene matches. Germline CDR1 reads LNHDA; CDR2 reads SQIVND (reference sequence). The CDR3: CASSIRTGGGRQPQHF. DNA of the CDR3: TGTGCCAGTAGCATCCGGACAGGGGGCGGTCGACAGCCCCAGCATTTT.

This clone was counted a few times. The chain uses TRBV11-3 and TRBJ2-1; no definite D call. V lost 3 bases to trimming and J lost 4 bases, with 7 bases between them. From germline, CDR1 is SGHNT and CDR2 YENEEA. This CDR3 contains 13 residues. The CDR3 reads CASSFGSYNEQFF. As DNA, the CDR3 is TGTGCCAGCAGCTTTGGCAGTTACAATGAGCAGTTCTTC. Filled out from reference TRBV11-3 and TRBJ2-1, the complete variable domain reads EAGVVQSPRYKIIEKKQPVAFWCNPISGHNTLYWYLQNLGQGPELLIRYENEEAVDDSQLPKDRFSAERLKGVDSTLKIQPAELGDSAVYLCASSFGSYNEQFFGPGTRLTVL.

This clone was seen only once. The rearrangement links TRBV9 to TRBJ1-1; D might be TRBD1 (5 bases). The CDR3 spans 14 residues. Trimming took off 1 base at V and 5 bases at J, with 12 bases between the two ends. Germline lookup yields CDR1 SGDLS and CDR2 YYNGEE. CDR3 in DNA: TGTGCCAGCAGCGTAAGATCAAGGGGAACTGAAGCTTTCTTT. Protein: CASSVRSRGTEAFF.

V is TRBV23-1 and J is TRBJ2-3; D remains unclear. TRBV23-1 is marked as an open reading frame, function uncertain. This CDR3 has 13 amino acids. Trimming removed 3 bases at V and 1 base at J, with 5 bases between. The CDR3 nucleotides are TGCGCCAGCAGTCAGCAGTGCACAGATACGCAGTATTTT. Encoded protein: CASSQQCTDTQYF.

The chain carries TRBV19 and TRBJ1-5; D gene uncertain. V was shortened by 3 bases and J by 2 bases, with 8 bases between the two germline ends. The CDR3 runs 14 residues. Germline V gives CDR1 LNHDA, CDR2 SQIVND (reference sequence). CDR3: CASSMRGRNQPQHF. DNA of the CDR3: TGTGCCAGTAGTATGAGAGGTCGCAATCAGCCCCAGCATTTT. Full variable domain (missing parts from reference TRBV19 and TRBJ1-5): DGGITQSPKYLFRKEGQNVTLSCEQNLNHDAMYWYRQDPGQGLRLIYYSQIVNDFQKGDIAEGYSVSREKKESFPLTVTSAQKNPTAFYLCASSMRGRNQPQHFGDGTRLSIL.

The CDR3 reads CASSLAGRRSYNEQFF. In DNA form, the CDR3 reads TGCGCCAGCAGCTTGGCCGGTCGTCGCTCCTACAATGAGCAGTTCTTC. V is TRBV5-1 and J is TRBJ2-1; no firm D call. Germline values: CDR1 SGHRS, CDR2 YFSETQ. The CDR3 sequence is 16 residues long. V was clipped by 0 bases and J by 0 bases, with 10 bases between them. Filled out from reference TRBV5-1 and TRBJ2-1, the complete variable domain reads KAGVTQTPRYLIKTRGQQVTLSCSPISGHRSVSWYQQTPGQGLQFLFEYFSETQRNKGNFPGRFSGRQFSNSRSEMNVSTLELGDSALYLCASSLAGRRSYNEQFFGPGTRLTVL.

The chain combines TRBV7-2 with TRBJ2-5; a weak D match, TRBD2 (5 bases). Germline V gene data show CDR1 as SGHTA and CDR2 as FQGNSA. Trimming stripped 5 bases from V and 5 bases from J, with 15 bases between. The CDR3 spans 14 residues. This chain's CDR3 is CASSQARVRETQYF. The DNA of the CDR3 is TGTGCCAGCAGCCAGGCGAGGGTACGGGAGACCCAGTACTTC.

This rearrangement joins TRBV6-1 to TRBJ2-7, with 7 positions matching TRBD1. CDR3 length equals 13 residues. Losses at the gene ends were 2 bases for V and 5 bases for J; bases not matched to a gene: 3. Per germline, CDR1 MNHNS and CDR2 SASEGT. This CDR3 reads CASSENRGHEQYF. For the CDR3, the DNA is TGTGCCAGCAGTGAAAACAGGGGACACGAGCAGTACTTC.

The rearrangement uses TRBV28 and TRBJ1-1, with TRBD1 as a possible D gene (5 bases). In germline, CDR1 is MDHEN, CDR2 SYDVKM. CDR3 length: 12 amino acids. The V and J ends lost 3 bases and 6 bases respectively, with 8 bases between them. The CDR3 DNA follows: TGTGCCAGCAGTTTCCTCAGGGCTGAAGCTTTCTTT. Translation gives CASSFLRAEAFF.

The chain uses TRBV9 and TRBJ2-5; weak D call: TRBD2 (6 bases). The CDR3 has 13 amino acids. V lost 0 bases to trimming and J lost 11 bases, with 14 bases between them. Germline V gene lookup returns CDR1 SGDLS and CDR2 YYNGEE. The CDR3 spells CASSVDGGRRQYF. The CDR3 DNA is TGTGCCAGCAGCGTAGATGGGGGGAGGAGGCAGTACTTC. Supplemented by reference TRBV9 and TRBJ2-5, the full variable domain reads DSGVTQTPKHLITATGQRVTLRCSPRSGDLSVYWYQQSLDQGLQFLIQYYNGEERAKGNILERFSAQQFPDLHSELNLSSLELGDSALYFCASSVDGGRRQYFGPGTRLLVL.

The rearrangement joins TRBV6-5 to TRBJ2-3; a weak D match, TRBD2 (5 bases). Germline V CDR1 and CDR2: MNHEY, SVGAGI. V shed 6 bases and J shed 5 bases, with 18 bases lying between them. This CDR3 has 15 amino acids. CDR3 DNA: TGTGCCAGCAGCCCTGAGGGATTAGGTAGAGATACGCAGTATTTT. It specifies CASSPEGLGRDTQYF.

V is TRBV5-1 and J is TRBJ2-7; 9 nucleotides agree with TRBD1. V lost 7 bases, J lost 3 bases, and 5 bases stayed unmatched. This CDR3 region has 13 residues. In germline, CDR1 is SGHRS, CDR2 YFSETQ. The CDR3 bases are TGCGCCAGCGGCCCGGGACAGGGCTACGAGCAGTACTTC. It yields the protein CASGPGQGYEQYF.

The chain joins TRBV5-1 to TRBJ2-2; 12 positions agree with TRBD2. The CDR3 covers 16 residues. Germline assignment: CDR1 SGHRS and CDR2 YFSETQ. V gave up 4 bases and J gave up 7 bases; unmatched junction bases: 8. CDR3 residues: CASSPRTSGANGELFF. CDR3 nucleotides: TGCGCCAGCAGCCCTCGGACTAGCGGGGCAAACGGGGAGCTGTTTTTT.

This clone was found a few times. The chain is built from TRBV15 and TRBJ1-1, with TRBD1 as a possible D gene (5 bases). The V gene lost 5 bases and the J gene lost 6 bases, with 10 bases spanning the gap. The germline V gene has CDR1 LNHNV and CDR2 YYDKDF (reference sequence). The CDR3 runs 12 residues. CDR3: CATSSRGSEAFF. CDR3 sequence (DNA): TGTGCCACCAGCTCTAGGGGATCTGAAGCTTTCTTT.